Listed below are T cell receptor beta chains from one sample, sequenced in a study of T-cell reconstitution after alpha-beta-depleted transplantation in children. A single record per CDR3 protein comes from TCRdb applying MiXCR to the PCR reads. This repertoire shows just over 950,000 distinct CDR3 sequences, under 30% found once; its top ten account for 28%. This sample comprised PBMCs, mostly from graft donor cells, obtained 360 days after TCRalphabeta/CD19-depleted stem cell transplant. These receptor sequences come from a boy younger than two who had a stem cell transplant for SCID, so the T cells may come from the graft donor. Both conserved end residues are part of each CDR3. D genes are given only for firm matches. Not all rows give a size; the values are once, few, many and, for expanded clones, a class.

V gene,J gene,clone size,D gene,CDR3 DNA,CDR3 protein
TRBV12-3/TRBV12-4,TRBJ1-5,NA,NA,TGTGCCAGCAGTTTATATGGCGACAGGAGCAATCAGCCCCAGCATTTT,CASSLYGDRSNQPQHF
TRBV12-3/TRBV12-4,TRBJ1-5,NA,NA,TGTGCCAGCAGTCCCGCGGGACGGCGGATAAATCAGCCCCAGCATTTT,CASSPAGRRINQPQHF
TRBV20-1,TRBJ2-2,NA,TRBD1,TGCAGTGCCCCGGGGACAGCACCTTTGGGCGGGGAGCTGTTTTTT,CSAPGTAPLGGELFF
TRBV7-2,TRBJ2-2,few,NA,TGTGCCAGCAGCGGCACCGGGACTCTAAACACCGGGGAGCTGTTTTTT,CASSGTGTLNTGELFF
TRBV5-6,TRBJ1-4,NA,NA,TGTGCCAGCAGCGATGACAAGCTCGATGAAAAACTGTTTTTT,CASSDDKLDEKLFF
TRBV28,TRBJ2-2,NA,NA,TGTGCCAGCAATAAGGGCGCCCAGCCGAACACCGGGGAGCTGTTTTTT,CASNKGAQPNTGELFF
TRBV13,TRBJ2-4,NA,NA,TGTGCCAGCAGCTTCGATCGGATTCAGTACTTC,CASSFDRIQYF
TRBV20-1,TRBJ1-1,few,NA,TGCAGTGCTGGAGGACACTACCCTGAAGCTTTCTTT,CSAGGHYPEAFF
TRBV18,TRBJ2-5,NA,NA,TGTGCCAGCTCACCAAGGGCGGGACATCAAGAGACCCAGTACTTC,CASSPRAGHQETQYF
TRBV6-5,TRBJ2-3,many,NA,TGTGCCAGCAGTTTGACATCATTGAGTCTGGCCACAGATACGCAGTATTTT,CASSLTSLSLATDTQYF
TRBV7-9,TRBJ1-2,NA,TRBD1,TGTGCCAGCAGCTTCTTTGGGCCAGGGGGCGCGGCTGGCTACACCTTC,CASSFFGPGGAAGYTF
TRBV10-3,TRBJ1-1,few,TRBD1,TGTGCCATCAGTGAGTATAGAACAGGGGCCGCTGCCTTAACGGGTGAAGCTTTCTTT,CAISEYRTGAAALTGEAFF
TRBV5-1,TRBJ2-3,few,TRBD1,TGCGCCAGCAGCTTGTCCGGGACAGAGGATACGCAGTATTTT,CASSLSGTEDTQYF
TRBV5-5,TRBJ2-3,NA,NA,TGTGCCAGCAGCTTGGTTGGCGACGATACGCAGTATTTT,CASSLVGDDTQYF
TRBV28,TRBJ1-6,once,TRBD1,TGTGCCAGCAGTGAGGGACAGGGTGTCTCCTATAATTCACCCCTCCACTTT,CASSEGQGVSYNSPLHF
TRBV9,TRBJ2-6,NA,NA,TGTGCCAGCAGCGTAGAATTATGGAGCTCTGGGGCCAACGTCCTGACTTTC,CASSVELWSSGANVLTF
TRBV20-1,TRBJ2-1,NA,TRBD2,TGCAGTGCTAGAGATCCAAGCGGGGGGAACTACAATGAGCAGTTCTTC,CSARDPSGGNYNEQFF
TRBV27,TRBJ2-5,NA,NA,TGTGCCAGCAGTCAAAGGGCCCTTCAAGAGACCCAGTACTTC,CASSQRALQETQYF